The 3 T cell receptor beta chains listed next were all sequenced from one sample in a study of patients and donors after allogeneic stem cell transplantation. Each CDR3 protein gets one entry after TCRdb re-called the RT-PCR reads with MiXCR. The data contain 400,000 to 500,000 distinct CDR3 sequences, about a sixth of them singletons. Material for sequencing was blood, either unsorted or a sorted T cell fraction (not recorded which). Receptor source: a human donor who was either an allogeneic HSCT recipient or a stem cell or donor lymphocyte infusion donor (not recorded which). It is not recorded whose cells these are; they may come from a transplant donor.

V gene TRBV6-2 or TRBV6-3 combines with J gene TRBJ2-3; 9 bases are shared with TRBD2. Germline V gene data show CDR1 as MNHEY and CDR2 as SVGEGT. V was pared by 6 bases and J by 7 bases, with 14 bases of the junction left unmatched. The CDR3 runs 16 residues. The CDR3 DNA follows: TGTGCCAGCAGAAACGGACTAGCGAGTATTCAGTATACGCAGTATTTT. Translated: CASRNGLASIQYTQYF.

The rearrangement uses TRBV2 and TRBJ2-1; 7 nucleotides align to TRBD2. Unmatched junction bases numbered 7, after V lost 6 bases and J lost 5 bases. Germline values: CDR1 SNHLY, CDR2 FYNNEI. The CDR3 loop spans 14 amino acids. The CDR3 loop is CASRSGTINNEQFF. In DNA, the CDR3 is TGTGCCAGCAGGTCCGGGACTATAAACAATGAGCAGTTCTTC.

V is TRBV6-4 and J is TRBJ2-7; the match to TRBD1 covers 12 bases. Germline V gene lookup returns CDR1 MRHNA and CDR2 SNTAGT. The ends lost 2 bases at V and 4 bases at J; junction bases unmatched: 6. This CDR3 contains 16 residues. CDR3 loop: CASSDQGQGAVYEQYF. The CDR3 DNA reads as TGTGCCAGCAGTGACCAGGGACAGGGGGCTGTATACGAGCAGTACTTC.